The 31 T cell receptor beta chains listed next were all sequenced from one sample in a study of blood T cells in healthy people across ages. It was with a sample-barcoded 5' primer and a J-beta primer mix that a second PCR of roughly 7 to 12 cycles was run. TCRdb redid the calling of the 5' RACE reads with MiXCR, one entry per CDR3 protein. The table shows 1.5 million to 2 million distinct CDR3 sequences, with around half occurring only once. Sequenced material: blood. The receptors here all came from a woman aged 40 to 50 in good health.

V is TRBV6-6 and J is TRBJ2-7; D tentatively fits TRBD1 or TRBD2 (5 bases each). Germline values: CDR1 MNHNY, CDR2 SVGAGI (reference sequence). V was trimmed by 6 bases and J by 5 bases, leaving 14 bases between them. The CDR3 runs 13 residues. CDR3 in amino acids: CASRGGGYDEQYF. Written as DNA, the CDR3 is TGTGCCAGCAGAGGTGGGGGTTACGACGAGCAGTACTTC.

In its sample, this clonotype was seen a few times. This chain links TRBV7-9 with TRBJ1-1, with D maybe TRBD1 (6 bases). This CDR3 has 15 amino acids. The germline V gene encodes CDR1 SEHNR and CDR2 FQNEAQ (reference sequence). V dropped 1 base and J dropped 1 base, with 10 bases sitting between them. The CDR3 DNA reads as TGTGCCAGCAGCTTAGTTGGGGGCGCGAACACTGAAGCTTTCTTT. Translation gives CASSLVGGANTEAFF.

This chain joins TRBV6-6 and TRBJ2-5, with 10 bases aligning to TRBD2. This CDR3 has 14 amino acids. V lost 7 bases and J lost 5; bases outside the gene matches: 7. Germline loops: CDR1 MNHNY, CDR2 SVGAGI (reference sequence). CDR3 bases: TGTGCCAGCAATGAGCGGGGGGGCCGGGAGACCCAGTACTTC. Protein sequence: CASNERGGRETQYF.

V and J are TRBV20-1 and TRBJ2-5; maybe TRBD2 (6 bases). The V end was cut by 4 bases, the J end by 2 bases, with 11 bases between. The CDR3 contains 13 residues. Per the germline V gene, CDR1 is DFQATT and CDR2 is SNEGSKA (reference sequence). DNA of the CDR3: TGCAGTGCTAATGACGGACTACAAGAGACCCAGTACTTC. This translates into CSANDGLQETQYF.

The chain joins TRBV6-2 or TRBV6-3 to TRBJ2-6; D remains unclear. The CDR3 length is 15 residues. The V and J ends lost 8 bases and 0 bases respectively, with 11 bases between them. Germline assignment: CDR1 MNHEY and CDR2 SVGEGT. CDR3 in DNA: TGTGCCAGCCAATACAGTGACTCTGGGGCCAACGTCCTGACTTTC. It yields the protein CASQYSDSGANVLTF.

The chain employs TRBV27 and TRBJ1-2, with 8 bases identical to TRBD1. Per germline, CDR1 MNHEY and CDR2 SMNVEV (reference sequence). Losses at the gene ends were 5 bases for V and 7 bases for J; bases not matched to a gene: 6. CDR3 size: 13 residues. The DNA of the CDR3 is TGTGCCAGCAGTCCTCAGGGGGCGGGTGGCTACACCTTC. It is translated as CASSPQGAGGYTF.

A few counts support this clonotype. V and J are TRBV9 and TRBJ2-7; 8 positions agree with TRBD1. Germline V gene data show CDR1 as SGDLS and CDR2 as YYNGEE. CDR3 size: 15 residues. Trimming took 3 bases from V and 5 from J; bases not matched to a gene: 10. CDR3 sequence reads: CASSAGTGTVHEQYF. The CDR3 DNA reads TGTGCCAGCAGCGCTGGGACAGGCACCGTCCACGAGCAGTACTTC.

Only a few counts were recorded for this clonotype. The chain recombines TRBV4-2 with TRBJ2-6; D is ambiguous. The CDR3 spans 13 residues. V gave up 1 base and J gave up 6 bases, with 4 bases separating them. CDR1 and CDR2 from the germline V gene are LGHNA and YNFKEQ. The CDR3 spells CASSQGLANVLTF. The CDR3 region has the DNA TGTGCCAGCAGCCAAGGGTTGGCCAACGTCCTGACTTTC.

The chain has TRBV6-7 and TRBJ2-4, with 7 bases aligning to TRBD1. TRBV6-7 is an ORF; its function is uncertain. The CDR3 extends over 19 amino acids. V gave up 2 bases and J gave up 4 bases; unmatched junction bases: 17. The CDR3 DNA follows: TGTGCCAGCAGTTACCCGGAAAATTCAGGACAGGAGACTAAAAACATTCAGTACTTC. Its translation: CASSYPENSGQETKNIQYF.

This clonotype was seen a handful of times. The rearrangement joins TRBV5-1 to TRBJ2-5; no firm D call. The DNA end lines up better with TRBJ2-7; the J call may be wrong. The length of the CDR3 is 14 residues. CDR1 and CDR2 from the germline V gene are SGHRS and YFSETQ. The CDR3 spells CASSLGAINYEQYF. CDR3 nucleotides: TGCGCCAGCAGCTTGGGGGCCATTAATTACGAGCAGTACTTC.

V and J are TRBV6-7 and TRBJ2-1, with TRBD1 as a possible D gene (5 bases). TRBV6-7 is filed as an ORF, its function uncertain. This CDR3 has 14 amino acids. The V gene lost 11 bases and the J gene lost 1 base, with 15 bases spanning the gap. The CDR3 DNA reads TGTGCCCTCGGAGCAGACAGTTCCTACAATGAGCAGTTCTTC. It encodes CALGADSSYNEQFF.

Of note for this clonotype: One junction end does not reproduce the germline sequence, and a read error may be involved. This chain links TRBV20-1 with TRBJ2-3, with TRBD1 as a possible D gene (5 bases). Per germline, CDR1 DFQATT and CDR2 SNEGSKA (reference sequence). The CDR3 runs 13 residues. The CDR3 DNA reads as TGCAGTGCTTCGGGTCCACACACAGGTACGCAGTATTTT. It yields the protein CSASGPHTGTQYF.

V usage is TRBV10-3 and J usage is TRBJ2-7; 9 bases agree with TRBD1. The length of the CDR3 is 12 residues. The germline V gene encodes CDR1 ENHRY and CDR2 SYGVKD. J lost 7 bases, V lost 5 bases, and 3 bases had no gene match. CDR3 DNA: TGTGCCATCAGTCCAGGACAGGGGGAGCAGTACTTC. This codes for CAISPGQGEQYF.

This chain connects TRBV6-6 to TRBJ2-7; D might be TRBD1 (5 bases). Germline V gene lookup returns CDR1 MNHNY and CDR2 SVGAGI (reference sequence). The CDR3 loop spans 15 amino acids. Trimming left V 6 bases short and J 7 bases short, with 22 bases between. The CDR3 sequence: CASRVGRLPGNEQYF. The CDR3 nucleotides read TGTGCCAGCAGGGTCGGGCGCTTGCCAGGGAATGAGCAGTACTTC.

The rearrangement uses TRBV20-1 and TRBJ2-4, with a tentative D call TRBD2 (6 bases). The V end lost 2 bases, the J end lost 6 bases, and 17 bases lay between the germline ends. The V gene's germline CDR1 is DFQATT and CDR2 SNEGSKA (reference sequence). The CDR3 is made up of 15 amino acids. CDR3 protein: CSARISGGDGNIQYF. As DNA, the CDR3 is TGCAGTGCTAGAATATCAGGAGGGGACGGAAACATTCAGTACTTC.

V and J are TRBV7-3 and TRBJ2-1, with TRBD1 as a possible D gene (6 bases). Trimming took 5 bases from V and 0 from J, leaving 17 bases between them. The CDR3 extends over 17 amino acids. In germline, CDR1 is SGHTA, CDR2 FQGTGA. Written as DNA, the CDR3 is TGTGCCAGCAGCCCAACAGGGACCCTAAGCTCCTACAATGAGCAGTTCTTC. Amino acids: CASSPTGTLSSYNEQFF.

The count of this clonotype is one. The junction shows a germline mismatch at one end, possibly a read error. The chain recombines TRBV9 with TRBJ2-7; TRBD1 aligns across 9 bases. This CDR3 is built from 15 residues. Germline lookup yields CDR1 SGDLS and CDR2 YYNGEE. The CDR3 DNA sequence: TGTGCCAGCAGCGTAATGGACAGGGGTTCCTGCGAGCAGTACTTC. This encodes CASSVMDRGSCEQYF.

The genes are TRBV20-1 and TRBJ1-6; 7 bases are shared with TRBD1. The J segment lost 6 bases and the V segment lost 2 bases, leaving 7 bases of the junction unmatched. The CDR3 has 15 residues. Germline V CDR1 and CDR2: DFQATT, SNEGSKA (reference sequence). The CDR3 bases are TGCAGTGCTAGATTGACCGGGGACAGTAATTCACCCCTCCACTTT. Translated: CSARLTGDSNSPLHF.

V is TRBV2 and J is TRBJ1-2, with 10 bases identical to TRBD1. The CDR3 has 15 residues. Losses at the gene ends were 6 bases for V and 8 bases for J; bases not matched to a gene: 12. Germline V gene data show CDR1 as SNHLY and CDR2 as FYNNEI. In DNA form, the CDR3 reads TGTGCCAGCAGGGGGGACGGGACAGGGGTATCCGGCTACACCTTC. Its protein is CASRGDGTGVSGYTF.

This sequence joins TRBV7-2 and TRBJ2-1; D ambiguous. The germline V and J ends were trimmed by 6 bases and 5 bases, with 8 bases remaining between them. The CDR3 is made up of 12 amino acids. Germline assignment: CDR1 SGHTA and CDR2 FQGNSA. This CDR3 is CASRWQNNEQFF. The DNA for the CDR3 is TGTGCCAGCAGGTGGCAGAACAATGAGCAGTTCTTC.

The chain uses TRBV5-1 and TRBJ1-2; unclear D gene. The ends were cut back, 4 bases at V and 1 base at J, with 8 bases in the middle. The CDR3 covers 13 residues. Germline CDR1 reads SGHRS; CDR2 reads YFSETQ. CDR3 amino acids: CASSVANNYGYTF. The CDR3 DNA is TGCGCCAGCAGCGTGGCGAATAACTATGGCTACACCTTC.

The chain employs TRBV2 and TRBJ1-4; weak D call: TRBD1 (5 bases). Looked up from germline, CDR1 is SNHLY and CDR2 is FYNNEI. CDR3 length: 14 amino acids. V lost 4 bases and J lost 6, with 12 bases in between. The CDR3 coding sequence is TGTGCCAGCAGTGCTGGTTCAGGGTATGAAAAACTGTTTTTT. As protein: CASSAGSGYEKLFF.

The genes are TRBV7-2 and TRBJ2-7; 7 bases are a match to TRBD1. CDR1 and CDR2 (germline): SGHTA, FQGNSA. V dropped 5 bases and J dropped 2; count of bases not matched to a gene: 9. This CDR3 has 15 amino acids. CDR3 in DNA: TGTGCCAGCAGCAGGAGACAGGGTAACACCTACGAGCAGTACTTC. Protein sequence: CASSRRQGNTYEQYF.

The chain links TRBV4-3 to TRBJ1-4; the D is unclear. The V gene's germline CDR1 is LGHNA and CDR2 YSLEER. V was clipped by 1 base and J by 0 bases, with 9 bases between them. The CDR3 covers 16 residues. DNA for the CDR3: TGCGCCAGCAGCCAAGGGGCAGTTGCAACTAATGAAAAACTGTTTTTT. This translates into CASSQGAVATNEKLFF.

The genes are TRBV10-3 and TRBJ2-5; perhaps D is TRBD1 or TRBD2 (6 bases each). This CDR3 has 15 residues. Trimming stripped 0 bases from V and 5 bases from J, with 13 bases between. Germline V gives CDR1 ENHRY, CDR2 SYGVKD. The DNA for the CDR3 is TGTGCCATCAGTGAGTCCAGGGGAGGTTTCGAGACCCAGTACTTC. The encoded protein is CAISESRGGFETQYF.

On this clonotype: One end of the junction fails to match germline, which may point to a read error. V gene TRBV28 combines with J gene TRBJ2-1, with a possible D match to TRBD2 (5 bases). This CDR3 region has 16 residues. Germline CDR1 reads MDHEN; CDR2 reads SYDVKM. CDR3 protein: CASIGRRPSSYNGQFF. The CDR3 coding sequence is TGTGCCAGCATTGGCAGGAGGCCCTCCTCCTACAATGGGCAGTTCTTC.

The rearrangement joins TRBV20-1 to TRBJ2-6; 10 bases align to TRBD1. The CDR3 runs 16 residues. Germline V gene lookup returns CDR1 DFQATT and CDR2 SNEGSKA (reference sequence). V was pared by 4 bases and J by 2 bases, with 5 bases of the junction left unmatched. The CDR3, as DNA: TGCAGTGCTACCGGGACAGGGGTAGCTGGGGCCAACGTCCTGACTTTC. Amino acid sequence: CSATGTGVAGANVLTF.

The chain carries TRBV6-5 and TRBJ2-1; tentatively, D is TRBD1 or TRBD2 (5 bases each). V was cut by 6 bases and J by 5 bases, with 14 bases left in between. The germline gives CDR1 MNHEY, CDR2 SVGAGI. The CDR3 consists of 14 residues. In DNA, the CDR3 is TGTGCCAGCAGACGGGACGGATCCAACAATGAGCAGTTCTTC. This gives the protein CASRRDGSNNEQFF.

CDR3 sequence reads: CASSRLAGRDEQYF. Here the CDR3 DNA reads TGTGCCAGCAGCCGCCTAGCGGGGAGGGATGAGCAGTACTTC. The chain joins TRBV6-2 or TRBV6-3 to TRBJ2-5; TRBD2 agrees at 9 bases. V shed 6 bases and J 11 bases; nucleotides not matched to a gene: 13. The CDR3 is made up of 14 amino acids. In germline, CDR1 is MNHEY, CDR2 SVGEGT.

In this sample, this clonotype turned up a few times. The V and J genes are TRBV9 and TRBJ2-4; D may be TRBD1 (8 bases). The length of the CDR3 is 17 residues. The germline CDR1 and CDR2 sequences are SGDLS and YYNGEE. Trimming removed 2 bases at V and 8 bases at J, with 23 bases between. CDR3 in DNA: TGTGCCAGCAGCGTTAACTCAGCCCAGGGGGCGGGGGACATTCAGTACTTC. Translation: CASSVNSAQGAGDIQYF.

In this sample, this clonotype turned up a few times. The rearrangement links TRBV29-1 to TRBJ2-5, with TRBD2 identical over 10 bases. Germline V CDR1 and CDR2: SQVTM, ANQGSEA. This CDR3 is built from 13 residues. Germline trimming cut 2 bases from V and 4 bases from J; bases unmatched to any gene: 1. CDR3 nucleotide sequence: TGCAGCGTTGAAAAGCGGGGGGGAGAGACCCAGTACTTC. Translating it yields CSVEKRGGETQYF.